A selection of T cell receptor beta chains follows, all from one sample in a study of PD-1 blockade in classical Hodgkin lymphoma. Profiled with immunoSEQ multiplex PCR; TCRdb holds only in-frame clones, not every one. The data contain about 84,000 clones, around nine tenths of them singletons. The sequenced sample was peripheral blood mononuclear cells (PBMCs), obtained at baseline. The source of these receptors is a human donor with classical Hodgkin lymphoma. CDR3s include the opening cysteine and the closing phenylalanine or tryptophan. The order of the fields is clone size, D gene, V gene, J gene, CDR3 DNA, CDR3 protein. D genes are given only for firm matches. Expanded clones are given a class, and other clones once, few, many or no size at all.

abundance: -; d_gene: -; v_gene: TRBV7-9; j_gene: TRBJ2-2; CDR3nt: TGTGCCAGCAGCTTGGGAATGGGAGCGAACACCGGGGAGCTGTTTTTT; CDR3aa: CASSLGMGANTGELFF
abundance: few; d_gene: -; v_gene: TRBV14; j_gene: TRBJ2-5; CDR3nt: TGTGCCAGCAGCCAATTCGGAGAGACCCAGTACTTC; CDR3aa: CASSQFGETQYF
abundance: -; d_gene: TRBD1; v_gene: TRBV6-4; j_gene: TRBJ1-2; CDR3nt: TGTGCCCCACAGGGGCTCAGGGGGGAATATGGCTACACCTTC; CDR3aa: CAPQGLRGEYGYTF
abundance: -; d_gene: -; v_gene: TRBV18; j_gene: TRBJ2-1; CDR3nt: TGTGCCAGCTCCCCCAAATTAGGGGGGGAGCAGTTCTTC; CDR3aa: CASSPKLGGEQFF
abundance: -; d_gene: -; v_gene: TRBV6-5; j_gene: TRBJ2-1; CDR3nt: TGTGCCAGCAGTTACGGGGGTCTTAGCTCCTACAATGAGCAGTTCTTC; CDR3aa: CASSYGGLSSYNEQFF
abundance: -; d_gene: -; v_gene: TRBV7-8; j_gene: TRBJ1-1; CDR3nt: TGTGCCAGCAGCTTAGCTGGGGGGTTCAACACTGAAGCTTTCTTT; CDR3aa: CASSLAGGFNTEAFF
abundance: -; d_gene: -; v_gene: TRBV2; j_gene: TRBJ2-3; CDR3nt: TGTGCCAGCGGGCTCACAGATACGCAGTATTTT; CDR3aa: CASGLTDTQYF
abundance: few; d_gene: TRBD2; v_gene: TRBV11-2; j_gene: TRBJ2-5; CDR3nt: TGTGCCAGCAGCTTAGTGAGGCTAGCGGGCACAGAGACCCAGTACTTC; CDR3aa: CASSLVRLAGTETQYF
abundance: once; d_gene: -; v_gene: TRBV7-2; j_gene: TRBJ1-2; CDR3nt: TGTGCCAGCAGCTTAGAAATGTCAGATGGCTACACCTTC; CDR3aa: CASSLEMSDGYTF
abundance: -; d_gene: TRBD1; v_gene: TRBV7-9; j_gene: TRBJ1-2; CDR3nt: TGTGCCAGCAGCTCCTTTACAGGGGATCTTAACTATGGCTACACCTTC; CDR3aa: CASSSFTGDLNYGYTF
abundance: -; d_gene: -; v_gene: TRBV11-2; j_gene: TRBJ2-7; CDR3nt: TGTGCCAGCAGTTCCGACAGGTTCCCTACCTACGAGCAGTACTTC; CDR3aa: CASSSDRFPTYEQYF
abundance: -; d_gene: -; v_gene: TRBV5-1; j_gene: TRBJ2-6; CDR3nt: TGCGCCAGCAGCTTGGCCGGGCAGGGGAGGACTGGGGCCAACGTCCTGACTTTC; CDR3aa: CASSLAGQGRTGANVLTF
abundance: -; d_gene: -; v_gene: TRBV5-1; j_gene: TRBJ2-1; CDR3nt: TGCGCCAGCAGCTGGAGGACAGACGGGGAGCAGTTCTTC; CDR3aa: CASSWRTDGEQFF
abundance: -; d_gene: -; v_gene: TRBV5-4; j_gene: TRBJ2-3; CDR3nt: TGTGCCAGCAGAGAGAAGCAGCAGTTCACAGATACGCAGTATTTT; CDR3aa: CASREKQQFTDTQYF
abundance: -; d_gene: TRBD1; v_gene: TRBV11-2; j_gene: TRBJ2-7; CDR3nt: TGTGCCAGCAGCTCCACCGGGACAGCGAGCTACGAGCAGTACTTC; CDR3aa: CASSSTGTASYEQYF
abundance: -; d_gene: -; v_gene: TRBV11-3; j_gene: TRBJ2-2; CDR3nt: TGTGCCAGCAGCTTAGATCTTCTAGGGGCCACCGGGGAGCTGTTTTTT; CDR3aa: CASSLDLLGATGELFF
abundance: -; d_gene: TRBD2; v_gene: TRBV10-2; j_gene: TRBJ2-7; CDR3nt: TGCGCCAGCAGTGAGTTAGGCGGGAGTCGGCTCGAGCAGTACTTC; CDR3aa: CASSELGGSRLEQYF
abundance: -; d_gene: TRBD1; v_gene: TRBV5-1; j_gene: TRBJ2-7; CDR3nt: TGCGCCAGCAGCTTGGCGACAGGGCGCGAAGACGAGCAGTACTTC; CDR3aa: CASSLATGREDEQYF
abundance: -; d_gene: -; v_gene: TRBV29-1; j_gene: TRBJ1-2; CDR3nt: TGCAGCGACGTAGGGACGGGGGGATTCTATGGCTACACCTTC; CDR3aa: CSDVGTGGFYGYTF
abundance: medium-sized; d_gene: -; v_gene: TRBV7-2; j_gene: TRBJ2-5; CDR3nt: TGTGCCAGCAGCCTGGGTCGGTATGAGACCCAGTACTTC; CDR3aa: CASSLGRYETQYF
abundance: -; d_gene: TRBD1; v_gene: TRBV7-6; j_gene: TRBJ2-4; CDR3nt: TGTGCCAGCAGCTCAAGAACAGGGGGTGTTAAAGACATTCAGTACTTC; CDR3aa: CASSSRTGGVKDIQYF
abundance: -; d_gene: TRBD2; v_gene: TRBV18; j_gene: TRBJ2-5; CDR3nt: TGTGCCAGCTCACCGCGGGGGTACCAAGAGACCCAGTACTTC; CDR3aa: CASSPRGYQETQYF
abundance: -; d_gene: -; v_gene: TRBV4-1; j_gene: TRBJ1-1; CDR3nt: TGCGCCAGCAGCCGAGTCAGGGGAGACACTGAAGCTTTCTTT; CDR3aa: CASSRVRGDTEAFF
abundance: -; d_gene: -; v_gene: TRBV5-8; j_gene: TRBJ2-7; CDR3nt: TGTGCCAGCAGCTTGCGACGGAACTCCTACGAGCAGTACTTC; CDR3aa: CASSLRRNSYEQYF
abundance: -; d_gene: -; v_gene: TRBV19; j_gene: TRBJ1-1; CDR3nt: TGTGCCAGTAGTATAGGGGCGGTTTCGAACACTGAAGCTTTCTTT; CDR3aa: CASSIGAVSNTEAFF
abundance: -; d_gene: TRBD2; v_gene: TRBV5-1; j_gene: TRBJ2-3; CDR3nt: TGCGCCAGCAGCTTGTCGGGGACTAGCGGGAGGGCGGGAGATACGCAGTATTTT; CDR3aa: CASSLSGTSGRAGDTQYF
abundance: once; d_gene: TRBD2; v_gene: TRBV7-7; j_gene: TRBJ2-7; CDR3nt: TGTGCCAGCAGCTTTGGGGCGGGAGCGGCATACGAGCAGTACTTC; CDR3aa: CASSFGAGAAYEQYF
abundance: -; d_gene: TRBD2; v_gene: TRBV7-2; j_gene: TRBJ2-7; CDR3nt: TGTGCCAGCCCCCTGGGTGGGGGGGGTCCCTCCTACGAGCAGTACTTC; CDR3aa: CASPLGGGGPSYEQYF